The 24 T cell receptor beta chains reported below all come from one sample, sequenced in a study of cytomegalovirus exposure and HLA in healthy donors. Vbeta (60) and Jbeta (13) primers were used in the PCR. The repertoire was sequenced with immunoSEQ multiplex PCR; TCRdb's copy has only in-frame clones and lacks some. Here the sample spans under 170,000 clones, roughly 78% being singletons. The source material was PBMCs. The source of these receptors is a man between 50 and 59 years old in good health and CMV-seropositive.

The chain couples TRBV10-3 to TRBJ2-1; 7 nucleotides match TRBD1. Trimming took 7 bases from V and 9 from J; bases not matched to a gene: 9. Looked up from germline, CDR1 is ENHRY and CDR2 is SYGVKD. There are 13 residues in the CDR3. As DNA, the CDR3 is TGTGCCATCACTGGGACAGACCGAATTGAGCAGTTCTTC. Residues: CAITGTDRIEQFF.

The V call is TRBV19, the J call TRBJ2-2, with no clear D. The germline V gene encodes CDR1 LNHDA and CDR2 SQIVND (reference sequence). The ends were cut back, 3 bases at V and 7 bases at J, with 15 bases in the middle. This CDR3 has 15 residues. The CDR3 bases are TGTGCCAGTAGTATGGCCCCTACCCCGGGCGGGGAGCTGTTTTTT. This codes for CASSMAPTPGGELFF.

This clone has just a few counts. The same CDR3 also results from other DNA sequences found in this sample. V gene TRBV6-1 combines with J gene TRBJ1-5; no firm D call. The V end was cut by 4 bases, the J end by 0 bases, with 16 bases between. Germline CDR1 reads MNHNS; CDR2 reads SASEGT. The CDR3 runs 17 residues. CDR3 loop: CASSGSGVGRSNQPQHF. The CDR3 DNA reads TGTGCCAGCAGTGGATCCGGGGTGGGTCGTAGCAATCAGCCCCAGCATTTT.

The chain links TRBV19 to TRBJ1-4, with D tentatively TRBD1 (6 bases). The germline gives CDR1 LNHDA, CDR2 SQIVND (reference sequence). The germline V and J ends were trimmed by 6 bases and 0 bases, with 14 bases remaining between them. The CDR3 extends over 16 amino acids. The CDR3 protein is CASSLDSPATNEKLFF. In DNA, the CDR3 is TGTGCCAGTAGCCTGGACAGCCCTGCAACTAATGAAAAACTGTTTTTT.

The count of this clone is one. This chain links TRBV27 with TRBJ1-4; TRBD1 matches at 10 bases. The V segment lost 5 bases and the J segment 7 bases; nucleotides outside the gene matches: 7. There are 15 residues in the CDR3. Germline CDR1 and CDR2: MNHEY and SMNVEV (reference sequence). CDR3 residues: CASSPPDRGREKLFF. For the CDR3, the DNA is TGTGCCAGCAGTCCGCCCGACAGGGGGCGTGAAAAACTGTTTTTT. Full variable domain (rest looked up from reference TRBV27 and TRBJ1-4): EAQVTQNPRYLITVTGKKLTVTCSQNMNHEYMSWYRQDPGLGLRQIYYSMNVEVTDKGDVPEGYKVSRKEKRNFPLILESPSPNQTSLYFCASSPPDRGREKLFFGSGTQLSVL.

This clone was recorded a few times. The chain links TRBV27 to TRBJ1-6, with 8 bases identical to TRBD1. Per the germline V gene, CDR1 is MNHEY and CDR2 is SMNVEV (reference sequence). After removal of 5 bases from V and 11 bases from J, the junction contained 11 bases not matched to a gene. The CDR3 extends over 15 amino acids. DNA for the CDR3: TGTGCCAGCAGTCCGCCCGGCAGGGGGCTAGCACCCCTCCACTTT. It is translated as CASSPPGRGLAPLHF.

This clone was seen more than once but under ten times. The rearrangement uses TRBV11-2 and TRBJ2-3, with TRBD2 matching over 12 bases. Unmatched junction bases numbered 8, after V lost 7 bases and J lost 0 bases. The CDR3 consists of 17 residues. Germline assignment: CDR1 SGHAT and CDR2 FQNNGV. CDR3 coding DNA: TGTGCCAGCACCCCGCCTAGCGGGAGGGTTAGCACAGATACGCAGTATTTT. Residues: CASTPPSGRVSTDTQYF.

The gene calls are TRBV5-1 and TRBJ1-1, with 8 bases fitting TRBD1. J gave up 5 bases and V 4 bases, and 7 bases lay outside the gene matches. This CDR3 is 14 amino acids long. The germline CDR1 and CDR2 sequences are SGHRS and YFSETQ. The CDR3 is CASSLGQGGTEAFF. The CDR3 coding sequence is TGCGCCAGCAGCCTTGGACAGGGAGGGACTGAAGCTTTCTTT.

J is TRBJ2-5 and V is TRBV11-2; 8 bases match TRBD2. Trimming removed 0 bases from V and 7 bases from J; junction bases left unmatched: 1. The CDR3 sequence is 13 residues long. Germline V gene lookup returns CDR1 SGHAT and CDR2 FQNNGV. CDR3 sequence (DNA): TGTGCCAGCAGCTTAGAGGCGGGGGGGACCCAGTACTTC. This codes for CASSLEAGGTQYF. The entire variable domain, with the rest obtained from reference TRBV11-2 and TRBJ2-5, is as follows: EAGVAQSPRYKIIEKRQSVAFWCNPISGHATLYWYQQILGQGPKLLIQFQNNGVVDDSQLPKDRFSAERLKGVDSTLKIQPAKLEDSAVYLCASSLEAGGTQYFGPGTRLLVL.

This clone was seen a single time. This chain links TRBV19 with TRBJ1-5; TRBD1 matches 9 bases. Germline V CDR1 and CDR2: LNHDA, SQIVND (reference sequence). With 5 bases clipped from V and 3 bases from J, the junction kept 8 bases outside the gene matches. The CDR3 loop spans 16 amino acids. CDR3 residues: CASSLGQGTDNQPQHF. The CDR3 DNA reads TGTGCCAGTAGTTTGGGACAGGGTACCGACAATCAGCCCCAGCATTTT.

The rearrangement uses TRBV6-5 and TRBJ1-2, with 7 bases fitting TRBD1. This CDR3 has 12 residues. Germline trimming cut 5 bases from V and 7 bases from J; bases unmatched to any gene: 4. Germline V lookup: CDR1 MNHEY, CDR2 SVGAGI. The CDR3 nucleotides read TGTGCCAGCAGTGGCAGACAGGGTGGCTACACCTTC. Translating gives CASSGRQGGYTF.

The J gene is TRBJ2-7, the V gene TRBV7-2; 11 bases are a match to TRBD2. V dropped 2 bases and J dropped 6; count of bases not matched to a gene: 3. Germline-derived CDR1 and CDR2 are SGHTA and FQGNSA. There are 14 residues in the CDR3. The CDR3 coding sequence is TGTGCCAGCAGCTTACTAGCGGGAGGCTCCGAGCAGTACTTC. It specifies CASSLLAGGSEQYF.

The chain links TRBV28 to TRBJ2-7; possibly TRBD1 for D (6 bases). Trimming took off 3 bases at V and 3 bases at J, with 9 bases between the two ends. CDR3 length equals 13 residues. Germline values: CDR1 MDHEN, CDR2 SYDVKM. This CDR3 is CASSLGANYEQYF. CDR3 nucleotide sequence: TGTGCCAGCAGTTTGGGGGCGAACTACGAGCAGTACTTC.

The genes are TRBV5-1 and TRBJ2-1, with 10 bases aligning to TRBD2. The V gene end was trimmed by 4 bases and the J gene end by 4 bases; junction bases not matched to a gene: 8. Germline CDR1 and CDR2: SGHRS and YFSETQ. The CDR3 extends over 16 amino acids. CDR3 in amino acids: CASSALASGSYNEQFF. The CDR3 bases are TGCGCCAGCAGCGCCCTGGCTAGCGGGAGTTACAATGAGCAGTTCTTC.

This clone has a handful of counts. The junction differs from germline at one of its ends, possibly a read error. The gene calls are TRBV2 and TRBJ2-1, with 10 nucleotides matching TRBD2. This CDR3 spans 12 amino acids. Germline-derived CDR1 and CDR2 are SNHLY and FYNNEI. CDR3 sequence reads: CASTPDTSGIIF. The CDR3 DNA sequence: TGTGCCAGCACGCCCGATACTAGCGGGATCATCTTC.

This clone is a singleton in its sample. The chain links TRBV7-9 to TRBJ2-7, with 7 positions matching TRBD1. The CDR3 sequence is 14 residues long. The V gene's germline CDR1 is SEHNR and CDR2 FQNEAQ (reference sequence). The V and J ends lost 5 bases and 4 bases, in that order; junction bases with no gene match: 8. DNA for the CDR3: TGTGCCAGCAGCGCAGTCCGACAGGGTTACGAGCAGTACTTC. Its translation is CASSAVRQGYEQYF.

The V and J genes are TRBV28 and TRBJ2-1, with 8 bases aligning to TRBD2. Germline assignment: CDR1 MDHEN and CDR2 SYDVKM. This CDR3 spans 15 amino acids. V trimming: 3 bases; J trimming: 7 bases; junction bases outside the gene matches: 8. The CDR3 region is CASSFAGGTGNEQFF. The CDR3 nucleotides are TGTGCCAGCAGTTTTGCGGGAGGTACTGGGAATGAGCAGTTCTTC.

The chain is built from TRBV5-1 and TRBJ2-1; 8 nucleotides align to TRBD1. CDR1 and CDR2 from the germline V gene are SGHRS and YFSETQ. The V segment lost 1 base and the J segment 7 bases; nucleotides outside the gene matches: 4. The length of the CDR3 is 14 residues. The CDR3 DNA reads TGCGCCAGCAGCTTGACAGGGGGGACAAATGAGCAGTTCTTC. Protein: CASSLTGGTNEQFF.

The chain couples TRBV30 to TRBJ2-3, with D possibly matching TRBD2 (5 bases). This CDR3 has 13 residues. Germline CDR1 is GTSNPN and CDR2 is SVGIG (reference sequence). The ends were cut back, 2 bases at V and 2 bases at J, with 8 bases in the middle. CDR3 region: CAWSRESTDTQYF. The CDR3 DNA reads TGTGCCTGGAGTAGGGAGTCCACAGATACGCAGTATTTT.

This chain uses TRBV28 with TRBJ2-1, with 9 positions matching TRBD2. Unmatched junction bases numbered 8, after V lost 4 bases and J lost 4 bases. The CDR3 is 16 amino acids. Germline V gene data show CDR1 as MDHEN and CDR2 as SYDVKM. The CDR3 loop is CASSSPPAGGYNEQFF. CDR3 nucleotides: TGTGCCAGCAGTTCTCCACCAGCGGGAGGTTACAATGAGCAGTTCTTC.

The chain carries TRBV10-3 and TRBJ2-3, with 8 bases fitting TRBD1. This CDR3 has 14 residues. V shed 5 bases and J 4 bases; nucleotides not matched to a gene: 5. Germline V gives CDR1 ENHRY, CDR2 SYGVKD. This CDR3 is CAISPGGWADTQYF. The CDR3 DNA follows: TGTGCCATCAGTCCAGGGGGCTGGGCAGATACGCAGTATTTT.

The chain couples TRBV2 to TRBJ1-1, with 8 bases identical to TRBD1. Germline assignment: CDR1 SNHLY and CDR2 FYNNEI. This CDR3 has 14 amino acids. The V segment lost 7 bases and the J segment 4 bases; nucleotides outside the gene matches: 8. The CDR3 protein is CASNLQGEATEAFF. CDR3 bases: TGTGCCAGCAACCTACAGGGGGAGGCCACTGAAGCTTTCTTT. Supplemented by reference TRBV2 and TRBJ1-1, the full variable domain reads EPEVTQTPSHQVTQMGQEVILRCVPISNHLYFYWYRQILGQKVEFLVSFYNNEISEKSEIFDDQFSVERPDGSNFTLKIRSTKLEDSAMYFCASNLQGEATEAFFGQGTRLTVV.

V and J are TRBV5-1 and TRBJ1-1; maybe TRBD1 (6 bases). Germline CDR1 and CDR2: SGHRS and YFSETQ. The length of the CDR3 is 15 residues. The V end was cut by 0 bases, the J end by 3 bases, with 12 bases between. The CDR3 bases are TGCGCCAGCAGCTTGGAGCAGGGGCCCTACACTGAAGCTTTCTTT. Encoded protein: CASSLEQGPYTEAFF.

The CDR3 DNA reads TGTGCCAGCAGCGGAGCTATGAACACTGAAGCTTTCTTT. Translating gives CASSGAMNTEAFF. This chain uses TRBV9 with TRBJ1-1; no firm D call. The CDR3 totals 13 residues. Germline lookup yields CDR1 SGDLS and CDR2 YYNGEE. Trimming removed 3 bases from V and 0 bases from J, with 6 bases in between.